The clone carrying this T cell receptor (beta chain) turned up a few times. The antigen remains undetermined. This CDR3 spans 14 amino acids. CDR1 is SQVTM, CDR2 ANQGSEA, per germline. V lost 7 bases and J 3 bases, leaving 16 bases between the germline ends. The record originates from a study of early T cells in non-severe SARS-CoV-2 infection. On the study more broadly: Unpaired chains resulted from sequencing bulk RNA of unsorted whole blood.

Study-wide points: Reliance on VDJdb matching favored anti-spike CD8 responses; private and CD4 specificities were missed.

In the library, individual cDNA molecules carried attached unique molecular identifiers. One entry per CDR3 protein results from TCRdb running MiXCR on the 5' RACE reads. This table has some 40,000 distinct CDR3 sequences, approximately 5.1% appearing once. This TCR derives from an adult who was a healthcare worker with PCR-confirmed SARS-CoV-2 infection or an uninfected control (not recorded which). The chain joins TRBV29-1 to TRBJ2-1, with TRBD1 as a possible D gene (5 bases). The specimen was whole blood, collected at baseline. The CDR3 reads CSGAGRLSYNEQFF. The CDR3 nucleotides are TGCAGCGGGGCAGGGCGGTTAAGCTACAATGAGCAGTTCTTC.